The 14 T cell receptor beta chains below were found in one sample sequenced in a study of cytomegalovirus exposure and HLA in healthy donors. 60 Vbeta and 13 Jbeta primers were used in PCR. Only in-frame clones appear in the TCRdb table, and some are missing; sequencing was by immunoSEQ multiplex PCR. The sample has 200,000 or so clones; less than 90% are singletons. Sequencing input: PBMCs. The source of these receptors is a boy aged 5-17 years in good health and CMV-seronegative.

This sequence joins TRBV9 and TRBJ2-2; 9 bases match TRBD1. Germline values: CDR1 SGDLS, CDR2 YYNGEE. This CDR3 comprises 15 residues. Trimming at V came to 5 bases and at J to 5 bases, leaving 7 bases not matched to a gene. CDR3 in DNA: TGTGCCAGCAGAGCGAGCGGGACAGGGACCGGGGAGCTGTTTTTT. Translating it yields CASRASGTGTGELFF.

The chain joins TRBV29-1 to TRBJ1-3; TRBD1 is a possible D gene (6 bases). Germline CDR1 and CDR2: SQVTM and ANQGSEA. Trimming cost V 5 bases and J 0 bases, with 17 bases left between them. The CDR3 length is 16 residues. The CDR3 DNA follows: TGCAGCGTTCGTCTCTTGGACAGAGACTCTGGAAACACCATATATTTT. This codes for CSVRLLDRDSGNTIYF.

The table lists this clone with a few counts. The rearrangement links TRBV15 to TRBJ2-3, with TRBD1 matching over 9 bases. The CDR3 is 14 residues long. Trimming at V came to 8 bases and at J to 0 bases, leaving 3 bases not matched to a gene. Germline V gives CDR1 LNHNV, CDR2 YYDKDF (reference sequence). CDR3 nucleotides: TGTGCCACCCGACAGGGGGGAAGCACAGATACGCAGTATTTT. It specifies CATRQGGSTDTQYF.

The genes are TRBV7-8 and TRBJ1-1; D call uncertain. V shed 4 bases and J shed 5 bases, with 14 bases lying between them. The CDR3 contains 14 residues. The germline V gene encodes CDR1 SGHVS and CDR2 FQNEAQ. In nucleotides, the CDR3 is TGTGCCAGCAGCTACGGGATTTATGGGACTGAAGCTTTCTTT. Its translation is CASSYGIYGTEAFF.

The chain uses TRBV28 and TRBJ1-4; the D gene is possibly TRBD1 (6 bases). The CDR3 runs 15 residues. The V end was cut by 6 bases, the J end by 7 bases, with 18 bases between. The germline V gene encodes CDR1 MDHEN and CDR2 SYDVKM. Here the CDR3 DNA reads TGTGCCAGCAGACCTCAGGGGTTTTCGGGTGAAAAACTGTTTTTT. Protein product: CASRPQGFSGEKLFF.

The V gene is TRBV4-2, the J gene TRBJ2-3; TRBD2 matches 12 bases. The CDR3 sequence is 15 residues long. Losses at the gene ends were 4 bases for V and 9 bases for J; bases not matched to a gene: 8. Germline V gene lookup returns CDR1 LGHNA and CDR2 YNFKEQ. CDR3 nucleotides: TGTGCCAGCAGCCCAAGGACTAGCGGGACCCGGACGCAGTATTTT. This translates into CASSPRTSGTRTQYF.

The genes are TRBV13 and TRBJ1-1, with TRBD1 matching over 8 bases. V lost 3 bases, J lost 7 bases, and 13 bases stayed unmatched. CDR1 is PRHDT, CDR2 FYEKMQ, per germline (reference sequence). The CDR3 length is 16 residues. CDR3 sequence: CASSFRGGQGAGEAFF. The CDR3, as DNA: TGTGCCAGCAGCTTCCGAGGGGGGCAGGGGGCTGGTGAAGCTTTCTTT.

The chain carries TRBV19 and TRBJ2-5; TRBD2 matches 9 bases. The CDR3 sequence is 16 residues long. Germline V CDR1 and CDR2: LNHDA, SQIVND (reference sequence). With V trimmed by 6 bases and J by 2 bases, 10 bases remained unmatched. The CDR3, as DNA: TGTGCCAGTAGATCCGGGCTAGCGGGGCTTCAAGAGACCCAGTACTTC. Its translation is CASRSGLAGLQETQYF.

This clone has a handful of counts. The chain is built from TRBV6-6 and TRBJ1-1; the D is unclear. The germline V gene has CDR1 MNHNY and CDR2 SVGAGI (reference sequence). CDR3 length: 14 residues. Between the trimmed V and J ends, which lost 5 bases and 3 bases, there was a span of 13 bases. The CDR3 loop is CASSPAGEHTEAFF. The CDR3 DNA reads TGTGCCAGCAGTCCAGCGGGTGAGCACACTGAAGCTTTCTTT.

CDR3 sequence: CASSLGRTGRITEAFF. In DNA form, the CDR3 reads TGTGCCAGCAGCCTAGGGAGGACAGGGAGAATCACTGAAGCTTTCTTT. The chain employs TRBV7-6 and TRBJ1-1; 8 bases align to TRBD1. The germline gives CDR1 SGHVS, CDR2 FNYEAQ. Trimming removed 5 bases from V and 4 bases from J; junction bases left unmatched: 12. The CDR3 sequence is 16 residues long.

This clone was detected once. This chain uses TRBV30 with TRBJ2-2; 9 bases match TRBD1. CDR1 is GTSNPN, CDR2 SVGIG, per germline (reference sequence). V was clipped by 3 bases and J by 1 base; unmatched bases: 3. The length of the CDR3 is 15 residues. This CDR3 reads CAWSKGQGNTGELFF. The CDR3 DNA reads TGTGCCTGGAGCAAGGGACAGGGGAACACCGGGGAGCTGTTTTTT. Together with reference TRBV30 and TRBJ2-2, the CDR3 gives the full variable domain: SQTIHQWPATLVQPVGSPLSLECTVEGTSNPNLYWYRQAAGRGLQLLFYSVGIGQISSEVPQNLSASRPQDRQFILSSKKLLLSDSGFYLCAWSKGQGNTGELFFGEGSRLTVL.

This rearrangement joins TRBV19 to TRBJ2-5, with 8 nucleotides matching TRBD1. The CDR3 contains 17 residues. V lost 2 bases and J lost 7; bases outside the gene matches: 15. Per the germline V gene, CDR1 is LNHDA and CDR2 is SQIVND (reference sequence). CDR3 bases: TGTGCCAGTAGTATAACCCTGACAGGGGCGGGTAAAGTGACCCAGTACTTC. This gives the protein CASSITLTGAGKVTQYF.

The J gene is TRBJ1-1, the V gene TRBV7-2; maybe TRBD1 (5 bases). Trimming cost V 5 bases and J 3 bases, with 13 bases left between them. The CDR3 runs 14 residues. Germline CDR1 reads SGHTA; CDR2 reads FQGNSA. The CDR3 spells CASSHRSWHTEAFF. CDR3 nucleotide sequence: TGTGCCAGCAGCCACAGGTCATGGCACACTGAAGCTTTCTTT.

V gene TRBV5-1 combines with J gene TRBJ2-5; a possible D gene is TRBD1 (5 bases). CDR1 is SGHRS and CDR2 is YFSETQ in the germline V gene. This CDR3 has 11 residues. Trimming took off 2 bases at V and 7 bases at J, with 6 bases between the two ends. This chain's CDR3 is CASSFGATQYF. CDR3 bases: TGCGCCAGCAGCTTTGGGGCGACCCAGTACTTC.